This entry lists 5 T cell receptor beta chains sequenced from one sample in a study of blood T cell repertoires in COVID-19. The protocol was immunoSEQ multiplex PCR, while the TCRdb copy is restricted to in-frame clones and leaves out a portion. The sample holds more than 75,000 clones, 84% seen once. Specimen: peripheral blood. The receptors come from a human donor in a cohort sampled during active COVID-19.

The V and J genes are TRBV6-5 and TRBJ2-7; a weak D match, TRBD1 (8 bases). The CDR3 runs to 14 residues. Germline V gene lookup returns CDR1 MNHEY and CDR2 SVGAGI. The germline V and J ends were trimmed by 4 bases and 6 bases, with 16 bases remaining between them. Here the CDR3 reads CASSFTGGGSEQYF. In DNA form, the CDR3 reads TGTGCCAGCAGTTTTACAGGGGGGGGTAGCGAGCAGTACTTC.

The chain is built from TRBV5-4 and TRBJ2-2, with 15 positions matching TRBD2. The CDR3 totals 15 residues. J lost 8 bases, V lost 4 bases, and 3 bases had no gene match. The germline CDR1 and CDR2 sequences are SGHNT and YYREEE (reference sequence). CDR3 protein: CASSEGTSGRGELFF. The DNA for the CDR3 is TGTGCCAGCAGCGAAGGGACTAGCGGGAGGGGGGAGCTGTTTTTT.

This clone was seen only a few times. The rearrangement links TRBV2 to TRBJ1-4; 8 bases are a match to TRBD1. The CDR3 loop spans 14 amino acids. V shed 6 bases, J shed 8 bases, and the junction held 8 bases outside the gene matches. Germline V gives CDR1 SNHLY, CDR2 FYNNEI. The CDR3 DNA sequence: TGTGCCAGCAGGGCCGGGACAGGCCGGGAAAAACTGTTTTTT. Encoded protein: CASRAGTGREKLFF.

This chain links TRBV5-1 with TRBJ1-4; D is perhaps TRBD1 (5 bases). Trimming shortened V by 0 bases and J by 3 bases, and 15 bases separated the two germline ends. The germline V gene encodes CDR1 SGHRS and CDR2 YFSETQ. The CDR3 loop spans 17 amino acids. The CDR3 loop is CASSLARSGGANEKLFF. CDR3 sequence (DNA): TGCGCCAGCAGCTTGGCCAGGAGTGGGGGGGCTAATGAAAAACTGTTTTTT.

The genes are TRBV15 and TRBJ1-2; D is perhaps TRBD1 (5 bases). CDR1 and CDR2 from the germline V gene are LNHNV and YYDKDF (reference sequence). The CDR3 runs to 14 residues. The germline V and J ends were trimmed by 1 base and 5 bases, with 11 bases remaining between them. CDR3 DNA: TGTGCCACCAGCAGAGCAGGCAGGGTGTATGGCTACACCTTC. Its protein is CATSRAGRVYGYTF.